The entry that follows covers one T cell receptor beta chain sequence. Which antigen it targets is not known. No clone much larger than this one lies a single base away; base qualities are absent. The data stem from a study of blood T cell repertoires in COVID-19 (dated by TCRdb to between 2020 and 2021). Notes on the research overall: The collaborator samples originated in the United States, Italy and Spain and spanned the acute and convalescent phases of COVID-19. The material from the prospective study consisted of cDNA or gDNA derived from T cells, B-cell-depleted T cells, or PBMCs. The dataset comprised deeply sampled blood TCRbeta repertoires from subjects exposed to, actively infected with, or recovered from COVID-19. The repertoires were released in a freely available public database intended as a resource for research on the immune response to SARS-CoV-2. The samples were drawn from two sources: the first 160 participants of the ongoing ImmuneRACE study, and fewer than 1,500 subjects contributed by 6 global collaborators. Nearly every sample came with metadata listing a de-identified subject ID, COVID-19 status, age in years and sex. Where available, HLA class I and class II types were taken from metadata supplied by the sample provider and were not determined by assay-based typing. The paper as a whole reports these results and caveats: Clinical and demographic metadata were provided uncurated, with the amount varying by source and participant.

Reading from cysteine to phenylalanine, the CDR3 counts 14 amino acids. Only the CDR3 part of the read is kept: 42 bases, read in frame from the first base. The germline V gene encodes CDR1 SGDLS and CDR2 YYNGEE. Trimming costs V 0 bases and J 5 bases, and their ends lie 12 bases apart. The immunoSEQ Assay, a bias-controlled multiplex PCR, was used to amplify TCRbeta CDR3 regions from genomic DNA. The original methods were these. The number of nucleated cells in each sample was estimated from the amplification of reference gene primers within the assay. Sequence reads were collapsed and filtered to measure the absolute abundance of every unique TCRbeta CDR3 rearrangement. For each sample, productive Simpson clonality was calculated as the square root of Simpson's diversity index across productive rearrangements. TCRdb limited this immuneACCESS table to in-frame rearrangements with V and J called. A share of clones is missing; checked studies link under half to unresolved V genes, and the rest is unexplained. From that table come the V and J calls and clone size; the DNA was used to work out D and trimming. The table for this sample lists a few hundred thousand clones; about 83% of them were counted only once. Around 1.5% of the sample is in the top ten clones.

Collaborating institutions collected whole blood in K2EDTA tubes following their own protocols. For TCRbeta analysis, collaborator samples were shipped as frozen whole blood, as isolated PBMCs, or as DNA extracted from either sample type. The chain is made from TRBV9 and TRBJ2-7; TRBD2 might be the D gene, on 6 matching bases. The specimen was peripheral blood. This receptor was taken from a woman aged 50 to 60 with acute or convalescent COVID-19. The DNA sequence follows: TGTGCCAGCAGCGTAGCTGCTGGAGGGAACGAGCAGTACTTC. Its coded protein is CASSVAAGGNEQYF.